The present T cell receptor (beta chain) was sequenced within a study of blood T cell repertoires in COVID-19. Looking at the study overall: COVID-19 samples collected from the United States, Italy and Spain covered acute and convalescent phases. Sources were T cells, B-cell-depleted T cells, or PBMCs; the material itself was cDNA or gDNA.

Germline V gene data show CDR1 as SNHLY and CDR2 as FYNNEI. The CDR3 extends over 14 amino acids. The ends were cut back, 7 bases at V and 2 bases at J, with 14 bases in the middle. In the authors' methods: How many nucleated cells were present was estimated from reference gene primer amplification. The assay was immunoSEQ multiplex PCR, and TCRdb's table has in-frame clones only and misses some. For V, J and clone size, that table is used; D and trimming come from the DNA. Of approximately 250,000 clones in the sample, 75% to 90% were seen once. The specimen sequenced was peripheral blood. This clonotype originated in a man aged 30 to 45 with active or convalescent COVID-19. J is TRBJ1-1 and V is TRBV2; possible D gene TRBD1, 5 bases. The CDR3 bases are TGTGCCAGCACCCTAGGGGCGGGAAACACTGAAGCTTTCTTT. This gives the protein CASTLGAGNTEAFF.